This entry features one T cell receptor beta chain sequence. Sequencing used immunoSEQ multiplex PCR; TCRdb keeps in-frame clones, though not all of them. The sample has about 180,000 clones, around 85% seen once. This CDR3 comprises 10 residues. The germline V gene encodes CDR1 SQVTM and CDR2 ANQGSEA. These data come from a study of blood T cell repertoires in COVID-19. Study-wide background: The origin of the acute and convalescent COVID-19 samples was the United States, Italy and Spain.

This TCR derives from a human donor with active or convalescent COVID-19. The donor label of this sample is uncertain. The chain uses TRBV29-1 and TRBJ2-7; no clear D gene. Specimen: peripheral blood. The CDR3: CISGPYEQYF. As DNA, the CDR3 is TGCATATCAGGCCCCTACGAGCAGTACTTC.